This TCR beta chain comes out of a study of blood T cell repertoires in COVID-19. Study overall: PBMCs, B-cell-depleted T cells, or T cells provided the cDNA or gDNA that made up the material.

The assay was immunoSEQ multiplex PCR, and TCRdb's table has in-frame clones only and misses some. Here the sample spans more than 250,000 clones, approximately 83% being singletons. The CDR3 is 14 amino acids. This clone appeared once. Participants spanned ages about 18 to 95 years and resided in 20 to 30 US areas. Sequenced material: PBMCs or T cells enriched from blood (not recorded which). The receptor's source is a man aged 25-40 years who had recovered from COVID-19. The chain uses TRBV21-1 and TRBJ1-1. TRBV21-1 has pseudogene status. The CDR3 DNA follows: TGTGCCAGCAGCAAACGCGGGGTCGGCACTGAAGCTTTCTTT. The encoded protein is CASSKRGVGTEAFF.